This T cell receptor beta chain was recovered during a study of blood T cell repertoires in COVID-19. This clone was found a few times. The CDR3 contains 15 residues. Germline assignment: CDR1 SGHRS and CDR2 YFSETQ. V trimming: 4 bases; J trimming: 1 base; junction bases outside the gene matches: 7. The data were produced by immunoSEQ multiplex PCR, yet TCRdb's version contains in-frame clones alone and is incomplete. The sample contains some 270,000 clones, 70% to 90% of which appear only once. The sequence was obtained from a woman between 65 and 79 years old with acute or convalescent COVID-19. The rearrangement uses TRBV5-1 and TRBJ1-1; 7 bases are shared with TRBD1. Sample: peripheral blood. CDR3 sequence: CASSDWGQSNTEAFF. Here the CDR3 DNA reads TGCGCCAGCAGCGACTGGGGACAGTCGAACACTGAAGCTTTCTTT.